The clone carrying this T cell receptor (beta chain) showed up just once. The repertoire was sequenced with immunoSEQ multiplex PCR; TCRdb's copy has only in-frame clones and lacks some. The data show 120,000 or so clones, around 90% seen once. This CDR3 comprises 15 residues. The ends lost 4 bases at V and 3 bases at J; junction bases unmatched: 6. Per the germline V gene, CDR1 is SGHRS and CDR2 is YFSETQ. The data belong to a study of control samples from healthy donors and cancer patients. The sequence came from a man between 18 and 35 years old in good health. The specimen was blood. The chain employs TRBV5-1 and TRBJ2-7; TRBD2 agrees at 11 bases. CDR3 loop: CASSKGLAENYEQYF. In DNA form, the CDR3 reads TGCGCCAGCAGCAAGGGACTAGCGGAAAACTACGAGCAGTACTTC.